This section outlines one TCR beta chain sequence together with its context. Its antigen is not identified. This sample stems from a study of circulating and synovial CD4+ cells in juvenile arthritis. Study-wide points: Bulk blood CD4 samples held at least an order of magnitude more or fewer genomes than CPL. These repertoires were less diverse than bulk blood CD4 repertoires. Compared with bulk blood, circulating pathogenic-like lymphocytes shared substantially more CDR3 sequences with synovial T cells.

Only in-frame clones appear in the TCRdb table, and some are missing; sequencing was by immunoSEQ multiplex PCR. The sample gives fewer than 35,000 clones, around 95% of which show up once; 0.15% to 0.2% is in the top ten. Germline CDR1 reads GTSNPN; CDR2 reads SVGIG (reference sequence). Trimming shortened V by 0 bases and J by 7 bases, and 7 bases separated the two germline ends. The CDR3 sequence is 12 residues long. Sequenced samples came from active juvenile idiopathic arthritis patients. The sequence came from a human donor with juvenile idiopathic arthritis. The sample taken for sequencing was CD4+ T cells from blood. This chain uses TRBV30 with TRBJ1-5, with no clear D. CDR3 sequence reads: CAWSVRGQPQHF. CDR3 DNA: TGTGCCTGGAGTGTACGCGGGCAGCCCCAGCATTTT.